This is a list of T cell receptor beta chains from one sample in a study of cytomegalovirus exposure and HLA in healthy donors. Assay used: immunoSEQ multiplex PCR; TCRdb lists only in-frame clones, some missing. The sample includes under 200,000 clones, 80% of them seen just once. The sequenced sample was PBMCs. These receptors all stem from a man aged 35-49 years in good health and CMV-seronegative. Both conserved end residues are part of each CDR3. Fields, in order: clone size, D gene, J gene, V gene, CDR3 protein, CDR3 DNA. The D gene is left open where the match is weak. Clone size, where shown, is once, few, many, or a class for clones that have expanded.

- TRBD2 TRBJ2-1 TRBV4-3 CASSHGTSGGINEQFF TGCGCCAGCAGCCACGGAACTAGCGGGGGGATAAATGAGCAGTTCTTC
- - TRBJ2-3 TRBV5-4 CASSLAAGTDTQYF TGTGCCAGCAGCTTGGCGGCGGGGACAGATACGCAGTATTTT
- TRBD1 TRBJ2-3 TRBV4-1 CASSRLFRGTGEMADTQYF TGCGCCAGCAGCCGCCTTTTTAGGGGGACAGGGGAGATGGCAGATACGCAGTATTTT
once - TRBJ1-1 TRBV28 CASSPTSLKRNTEAFF TGTGCCAGCAGTCCGACTTCACTAAAGAGAAACACTGAAGCTTTCTTT
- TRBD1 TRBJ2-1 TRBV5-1 CASSLVGQHNEQFF TGCGCCAGCAGCTTAGTGGGACAGCACAATGAGCAGTTCTTC
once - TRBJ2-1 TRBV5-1 CASSTEVNLTPNEQFF TGCGCCAGCAGCACGGAGGTCAATTTAACCCCCAATGAGCAGTTCTTC
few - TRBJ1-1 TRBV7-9 CASSLGPPTGPNTEAFF TGTGCCAGCAGCTTAGGGCCGCCGACAGGACCTAACACTGAAGCTTTCTTT
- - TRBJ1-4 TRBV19 CASSIARADPDGEKLFF TGTGCCAGTAGTATAGCGAGGGCAGACCCCGATGGTGAAAAACTGTTTTTT
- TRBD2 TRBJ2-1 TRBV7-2 CASSLVFSGGARGEQFF TGTGCCAGCAGCTTAGTGTTTAGCGGGGGGGCGAGGGGCGAGCAGTTCTTC
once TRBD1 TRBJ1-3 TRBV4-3 CASSQDALDRGASGNTIYF TGCGCCAGCAGCCAAGATGCCCTGGACAGGGGGGCCTCTGGAAACACCATATATTTT
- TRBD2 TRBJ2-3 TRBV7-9 CASSLGIGTSGYTDTQYF TGTGCCAGCAGCTTGGGAATCGGGACTAGCGGGTACACAGATACGCAGTATTTT
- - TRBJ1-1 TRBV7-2 CASSSLGLGAFF TGTGCCAGCAGCTCCCTAGGACTGGGAGCTTTCTTT
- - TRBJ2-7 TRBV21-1 CASSLRRRAGGSYEQYF TGTGCCAGCAGCCTCCGTCGACGGGCGGGGGGCTCCTACGAGCAGTACTTC
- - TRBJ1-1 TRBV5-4 CASSLDTMNTEAFF TGTGCCAGCAGCTTGGACACAATGAACACTGAAGCTTTCTTT
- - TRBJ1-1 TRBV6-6 CASSPGSGLTEAFF TGTGCCAGCAGTCCTGGTTCGGGTCTGACTGAAGCTTTCTTT
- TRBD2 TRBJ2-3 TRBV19 CASTSSGETNTQYF TGTGCCAGTACGTCTAGCGGGGAAACTAATACGCAGTATTTT
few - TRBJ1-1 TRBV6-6 CASRNPGALNTEAFF TGTGCCAGCAGGAACCCAGGGGCCCTAAACACTGAAGCTTTCTTT
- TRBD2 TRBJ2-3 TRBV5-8 CASSPGLVSGTDTQYF TGTGCCAGCAGCCCAGGACTAGTTTCTGGCACAGATACGCAGTATTTT
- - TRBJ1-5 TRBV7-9 CASSLEGEVQHF TGTGCCAGCAGCTTGGAGGGAGAGGTCCAGCATTTT
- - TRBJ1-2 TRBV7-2 CASSVMAAQGTYGYTF TGTGCCAGCAGCGTCATGGCCGCGCAGGGGACCTATGGCTACACCTTC
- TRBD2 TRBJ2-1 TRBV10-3 CAINGVPGGPYEQFF TGTGCCATCAATGGTGTACCGGGGGGGCCCTATGAGCAGTTCTTC
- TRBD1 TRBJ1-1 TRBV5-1 CASSGGQGLGTEAFF TGCGCCAGCAGCGGGGGACAGGGGCTGGGAACTGAAGCTTTCTTT
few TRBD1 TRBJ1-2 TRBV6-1 CASSDPTGGGYTF TGTGCCAGCAGTGACCCGACAGGGGGAGGCTACACCTTC
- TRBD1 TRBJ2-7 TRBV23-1 CASSQPKGQFRGEQYF TGCGCCAGCAGTCAACCAAAGGGACAGTTTAGGGGCGAGCAGTACTTC
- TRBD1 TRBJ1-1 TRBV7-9 CASSLGQGDTEAFF TGTGCCAGCAGCCTCGGACAGGGGGACACTGAAGCTTTCTTT
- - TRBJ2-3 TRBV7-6 CASSLPRHSADTQYF TGTGCCAGCAGCTTACCCCGACATAGCGCAGATACGCAGTATTTT
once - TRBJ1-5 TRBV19 CASNLGGGNQPQHF TGTGCCAGTAACCTGGGAGGGGGCAATCAGCCCCAGCATTTT
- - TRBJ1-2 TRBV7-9 CSSSRPGYGYTF TGTTCCAGCAGCCGTCCGGGCTATGGCTACACCTTC
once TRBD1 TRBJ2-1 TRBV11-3 CASSLRTGGYNEQFF TGTGCCAGCAGCCTGCGGACAGGGGGGTACAATGAGCAGTTCTTC
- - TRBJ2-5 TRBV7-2 CASSLAVHYQETQYF TGTGCCAGCAGCTTAGCGGTTCACTACCAAGAGACCCAGTACTTC
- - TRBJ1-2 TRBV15 CATSKDLNYGYTF TGTGCCACCAGCAAAGACCTTAACTATGGCTACACCTTC
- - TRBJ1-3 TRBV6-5 CASSRDSGNTIYF TGTGCCAGCAGTCGGGACTCTGGAAACACCATATATTTT
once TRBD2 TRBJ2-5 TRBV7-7 CASSLGGKETQYF TGTGCCAGCAGCTTGGGGGGGAAAGAGACCCAGTACTTC
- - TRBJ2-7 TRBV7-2 CASSLGRGSEQYF TGTGCCAGCAGCTTAGGTCGCGGTTCCGAGCAGTACTTC
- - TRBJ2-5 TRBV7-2 CASSPTINGGTQYF TGTGCCAGCAGCCCTACGATAAACGGGGGGACCCAGTACTTC
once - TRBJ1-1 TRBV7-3 CASSTQEGAEAFF TGTGCCAGCAGCACACAGGAGGGCGCTGAAGCTTTCTTT
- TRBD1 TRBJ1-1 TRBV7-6 CASSGQGGVTEAFF TGTGCCAGCAGCGGACAGGGAGGCGTCACTGAAGCTTTCTTT
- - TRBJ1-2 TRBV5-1 CASSPISGRRALHYTF TGCGCCAGCAGCCCAATATCAGGGAGGAGGGCTTTGCACTACACCTTC
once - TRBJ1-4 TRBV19 CASRISGVGGEKLFF TGTGCCAGTAGAATCAGCGGGGTAGGGGGGGAAAAACTGTTTTTT
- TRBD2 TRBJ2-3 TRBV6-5 CASSPLAGGQDTQYF TGTGCCAGCAGTCCCCTAGCGGGGGGGCAGGATACGCAGTATTTT
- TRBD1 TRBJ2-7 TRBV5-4 CASSNQDRQDEQYF TGTGCCAGCAGCAACCAGGACAGGCAAGACGAGCAGTACTTC
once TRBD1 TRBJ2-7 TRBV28 CASSAGTGTYEQYF TGTGCCAGCAGTGCCGGGACAGGAACTTACGAGCAGTACTTC
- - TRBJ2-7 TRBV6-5 CASSRFYRGTYEQYF TGTGCCAGCAGCAGGTTTTATCGGGGGACCTACGAGCAGTACTTC
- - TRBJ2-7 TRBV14 CASSQVAGNDYEQYF TGTGCCAGCAGCCAAGTTGCAGGGAACGACTACGAGCAGTACTTC
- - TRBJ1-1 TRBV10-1 CASSDGLSSEAFF TGCGCCAGTTCGGACGGACTTAGTTCTGAAGCTTTCTTT
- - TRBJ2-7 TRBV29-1 CSVEDPGSHEQYF TGCAGCGTTGAAGATCCAGGGTCCCACGAGCAGTACTTC
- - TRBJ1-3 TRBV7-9 CASSLRYTNTIYF TGTGCCAGCAGCTTACGGTATACAAACACCATATATTTT
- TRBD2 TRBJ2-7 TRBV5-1 CASSSSSGDYEQYF TGCGCCAGCAGCTCGTCTAGCGGAGACTACGAGCAGTACTTC
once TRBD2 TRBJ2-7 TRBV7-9 CSAGRLAGVSNEQYF TGTTCCGCCGGGCGACTAGCGGGAGTTTCGAACGAGCAGTACTTC
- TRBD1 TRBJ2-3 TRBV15 CATSRRGRGDTQYF TGTGCCACCAGCAGGAGGGGGCGTGGAGATACGCAGTATTTT
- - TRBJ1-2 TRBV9 CASSVAPDSDYGYTF TGTGCCAGCAGCGTAGCCCCGGACAGCGACTATGGCTACACCTTC
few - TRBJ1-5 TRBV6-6 CASRGAENQPQHF TGTGCCAGCAGGGGGGCAGAGAATCAGCCCCAGCATTTT
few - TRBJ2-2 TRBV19 CASDSDGSGELFF TGTGCCTCCGACAGTGATGGCTCCGGGGAGCTGTTTTTT